The clone carrying this T cell receptor (beta chain) has just one count. An end of the junction does not agree with germline; a read error may underlie this. This specimen comes from a study of blood T cells in healthy people across ages. A second PCR of 7 to 11 cycles used a sample-barcoded 5' primer and a J-beta primer mix. TCRdb used MiXCR to reprocess the 5' RACE reads, holding one entry per CDR3 protein. Among around 1,700,000 distinct CDR3 sequences listed, under 30% were seen once. Germline V gene sequence: CDR1 SGHRS, CDR2 YFSETQ. The CDR3 sequence is 14 residues long. The chain combines TRBV5-1 with TRBJ2-1, with D possibly matching TRBD1 (5 bases). The source material was blood. The receptor's source is a woman under 40 in good health. CDR3 sequence: CAGSPGLREDQQFF. CDR3 in DNA: TGCGCCGGCAGCCCAGGTCTCAGGGAAGATCAGCAGTTCTTC.